This T cell receptor beta chain was recovered during a study of cytotoxic CD8 clonotypes in ibrutinib-treated CLL. Generated by immunoSEQ multiplex PCR, the TCRdb table keeps only in-frame clones and is missing some. The sample shows 200,000 to 250,000 clones, 70% of them seen only once. Comment on this clone: Other DNA sequences within the sample encode an identical CDR3.

This CDR3 has 14 amino acids. Trimming took 5 bases from V and 0 from J; bases not matched to a gene: 3. CDR1 is LNHNV, CDR2 YYDKDF, per germline (reference sequence). The chain joins TRBV15 to TRBJ2-7; TRBD2 matches at 8 bases. The receptor was isolated from a human donor with chronic lymphocytic leukemia. The sequencing here drew on PBMCs, taken after 12 months of ibrutinib treatment. CDR3 residues: CATSRGGSSYEQYF. CDR3 in DNA: TGTGCCACCAGCCGGGGGGGGAGCTCCTACGAGCAGTACTTC. Looking up the rest from reference TRBV15 and TRBJ2-7 gives the full variable domain: DAMVIQNPRYQVTQFGKPVTLSCSQTLNHNVMYWYQQKSSQAPKLLFHYYDKDFNNEADTPDNFQSRRPNTSFCFLDIRSPGLGDTAMYLCATSRGGSSYEQYFGPGTRLTVT.